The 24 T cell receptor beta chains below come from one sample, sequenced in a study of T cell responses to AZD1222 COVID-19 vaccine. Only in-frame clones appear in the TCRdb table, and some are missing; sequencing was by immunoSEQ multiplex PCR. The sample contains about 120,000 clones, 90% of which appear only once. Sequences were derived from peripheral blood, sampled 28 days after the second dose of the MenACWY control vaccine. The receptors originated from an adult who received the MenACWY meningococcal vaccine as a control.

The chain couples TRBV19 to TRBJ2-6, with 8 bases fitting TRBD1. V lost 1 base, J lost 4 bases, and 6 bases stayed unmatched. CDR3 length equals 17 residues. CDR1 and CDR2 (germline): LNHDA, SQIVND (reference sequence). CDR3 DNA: TGTGCCAGTAGTATAGGGACAGGGTCGTCCGGGGCCAACGTCCTGACTTTC. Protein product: CASSIGTGSSGANVLTF.

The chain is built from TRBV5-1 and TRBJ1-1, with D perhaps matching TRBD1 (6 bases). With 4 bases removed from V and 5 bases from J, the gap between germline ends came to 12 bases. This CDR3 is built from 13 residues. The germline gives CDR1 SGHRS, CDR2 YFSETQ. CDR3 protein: CASSARGETEAFF. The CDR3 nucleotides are TGCGCCAGCAGCGCAAGGGGGGAGACTGAAGCTTTCTTT.

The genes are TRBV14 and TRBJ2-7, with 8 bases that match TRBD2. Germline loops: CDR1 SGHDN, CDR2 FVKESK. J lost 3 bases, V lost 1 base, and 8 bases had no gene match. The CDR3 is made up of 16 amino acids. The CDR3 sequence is CASSQVLTSGFYEQYF. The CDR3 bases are TGTGCCAGCAGCCAAGTTCTCACTAGCGGTTTCTACGAGCAGTACTTC. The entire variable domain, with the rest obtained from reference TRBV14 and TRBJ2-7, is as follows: EAGVTQFPSHSVIEKGQTVTLRCDPISGHDNLYWYRRVMGKEIKFLLHFVKESKQDESGMPNNRFLAERTGGTYSTLKVQPAELEDSGVYFCASSQVLTSGFYEQYFGPGTRLTVT.

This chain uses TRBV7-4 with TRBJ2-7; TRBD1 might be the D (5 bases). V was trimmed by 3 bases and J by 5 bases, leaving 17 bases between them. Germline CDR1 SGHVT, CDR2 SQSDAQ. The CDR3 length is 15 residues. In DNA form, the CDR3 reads TGTGCCAGCAGCTTGTGTACAGGATCCCCGGACGAGCAGTACTTC. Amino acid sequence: CASSLCTGSPDEQYF.

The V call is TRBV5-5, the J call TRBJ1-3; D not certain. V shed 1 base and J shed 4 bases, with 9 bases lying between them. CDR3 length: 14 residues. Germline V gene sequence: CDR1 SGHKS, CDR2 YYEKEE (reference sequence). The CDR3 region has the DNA TGTGCCAGCAGCTTGTATCAGGACGGAAACACCATATATTTT. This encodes CASSLYQDGNTIYF.

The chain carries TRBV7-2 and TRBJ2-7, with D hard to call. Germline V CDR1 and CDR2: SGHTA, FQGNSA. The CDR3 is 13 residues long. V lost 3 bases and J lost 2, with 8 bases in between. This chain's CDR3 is CASSFSRTYEQYV. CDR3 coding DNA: TGTGCCAGCAGCTTCAGCAGGACCTACGAGCAGTACGTC.

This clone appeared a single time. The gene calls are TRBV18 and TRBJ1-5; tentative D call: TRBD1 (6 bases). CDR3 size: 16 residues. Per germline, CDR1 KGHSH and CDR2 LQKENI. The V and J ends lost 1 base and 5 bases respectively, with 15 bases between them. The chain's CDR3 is CASSPQPGANYQPQHF. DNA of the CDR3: TGTGCCAGCTCACCACAACCAGGGGCTAACTATCAGCCCCAGCATTTT. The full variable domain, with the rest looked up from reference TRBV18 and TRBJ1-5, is NAGVMQNPRHLVRRRGQEARLRCSPMKGHSHVYWYRQLPEEGLKFMVYLQKENIIDESGMPKERFSAEFPKEGPSILRIQQVVRGDSAAYFCASSPQPGANYQPQHFGDGTRLSIL.

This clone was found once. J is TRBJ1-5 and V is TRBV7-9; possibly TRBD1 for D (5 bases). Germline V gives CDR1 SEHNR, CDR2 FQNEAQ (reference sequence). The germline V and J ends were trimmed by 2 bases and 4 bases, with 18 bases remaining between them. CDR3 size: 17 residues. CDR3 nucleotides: TGTGCCAGCAGCTTATCCCCGAGGCGCAGGGAAAATCAGCCCCAGCATTTT. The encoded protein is CASSLSPRRRENQPQHF.

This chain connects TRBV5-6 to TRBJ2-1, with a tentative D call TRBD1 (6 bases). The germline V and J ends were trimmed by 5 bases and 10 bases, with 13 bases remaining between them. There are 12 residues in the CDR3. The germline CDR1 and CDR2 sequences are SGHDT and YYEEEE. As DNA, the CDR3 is TGTGCCAGCAGACTCAGGGGTCAAGAGCAGTTCTTC. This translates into CASRLRGQEQFF.

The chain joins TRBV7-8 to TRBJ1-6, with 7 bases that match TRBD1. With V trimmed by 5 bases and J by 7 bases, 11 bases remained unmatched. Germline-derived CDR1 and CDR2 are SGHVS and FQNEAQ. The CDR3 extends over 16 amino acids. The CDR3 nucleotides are TGTGCCAGCAGCCTCATGGTGACAGGGCTCAATTCACCCCTCCACTTT. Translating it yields CASSLMVTGLNSPLHF.

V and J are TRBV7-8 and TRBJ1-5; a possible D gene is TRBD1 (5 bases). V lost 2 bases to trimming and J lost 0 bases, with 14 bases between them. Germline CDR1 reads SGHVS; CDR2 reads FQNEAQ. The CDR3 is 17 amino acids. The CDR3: CASSLRIGEISNQPQHF. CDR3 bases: TGTGCCAGCAGCTTAAGGATAGGGGAAATTAGCAATCAGCCCCAGCATTTT.

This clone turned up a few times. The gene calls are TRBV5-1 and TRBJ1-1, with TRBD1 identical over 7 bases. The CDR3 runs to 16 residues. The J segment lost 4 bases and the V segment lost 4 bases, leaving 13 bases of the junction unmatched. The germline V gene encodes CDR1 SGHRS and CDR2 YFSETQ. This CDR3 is CASSPASQYRGTEAFF. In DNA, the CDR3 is TGCGCCAGCAGCCCGGCCAGCCAATACAGGGGCACTGAAGCTTTCTTT.

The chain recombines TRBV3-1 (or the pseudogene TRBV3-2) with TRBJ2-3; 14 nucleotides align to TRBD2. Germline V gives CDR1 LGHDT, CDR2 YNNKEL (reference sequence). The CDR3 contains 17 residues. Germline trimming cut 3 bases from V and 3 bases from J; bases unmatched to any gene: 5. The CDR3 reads CASSQGLAGVGTDTQYF. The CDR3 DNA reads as TGTGCCAGCAGCCAGGGACTAGCGGGAGTTGGGACAGATACGCAGTATTTT.

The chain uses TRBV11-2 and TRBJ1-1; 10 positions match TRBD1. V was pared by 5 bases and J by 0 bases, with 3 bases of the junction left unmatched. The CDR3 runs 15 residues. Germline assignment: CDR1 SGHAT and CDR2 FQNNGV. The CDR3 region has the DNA TGTGCCAGCAGCACAGGACAGGGGGTGAACACTGAAGCTTTCTTT. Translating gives CASSTGQGVNTEAFF.

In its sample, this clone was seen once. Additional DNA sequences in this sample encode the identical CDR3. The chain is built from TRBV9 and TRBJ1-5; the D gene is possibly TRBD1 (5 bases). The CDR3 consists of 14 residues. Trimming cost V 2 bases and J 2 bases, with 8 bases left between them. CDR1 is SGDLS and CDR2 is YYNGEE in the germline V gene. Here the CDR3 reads CASSVGGGNQPQHF. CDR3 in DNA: TGTGCCAGCAGCGTTGGAGGGGGCAATCAGCCCCAGCATTTT.

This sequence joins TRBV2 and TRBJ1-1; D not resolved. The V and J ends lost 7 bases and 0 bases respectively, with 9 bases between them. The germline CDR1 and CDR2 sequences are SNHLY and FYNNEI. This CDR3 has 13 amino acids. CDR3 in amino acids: CASKELMNTEAFF. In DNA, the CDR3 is TGTGCCAGCAAAGAGCTCATGAACACTGAAGCTTTCTTT. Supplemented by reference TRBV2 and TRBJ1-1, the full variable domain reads EPEVTQTPSHQVTQMGQEVILRCVPISNHLYFYWYRQILGQKVEFLVSFYNNEISEKSEIFDDQFSVERPDGSNFTLKIRSTKLEDSAMYFCASKELMNTEAFFGQGTRLTVV.

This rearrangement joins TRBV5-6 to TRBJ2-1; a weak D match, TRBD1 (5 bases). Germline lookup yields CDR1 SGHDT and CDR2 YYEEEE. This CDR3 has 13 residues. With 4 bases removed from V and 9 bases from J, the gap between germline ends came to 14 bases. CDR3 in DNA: TGTGCCAGCAGCCCGTCTCCTGGGGCTGAGCAGTTCTTC. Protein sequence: CASSPSPGAEQFF.

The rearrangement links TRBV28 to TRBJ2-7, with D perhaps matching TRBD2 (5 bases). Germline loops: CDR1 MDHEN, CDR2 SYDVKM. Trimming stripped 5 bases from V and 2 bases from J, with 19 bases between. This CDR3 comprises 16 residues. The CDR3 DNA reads TGTGCCAGCAGTGCGGGTTTGGGATCCCTAACCTACGAGCAGTACGTC. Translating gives CASSAGLGSLTYEQYV.

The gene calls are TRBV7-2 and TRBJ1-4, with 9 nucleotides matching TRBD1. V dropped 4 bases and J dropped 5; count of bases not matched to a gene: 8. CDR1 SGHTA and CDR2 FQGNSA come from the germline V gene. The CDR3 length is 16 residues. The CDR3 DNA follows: TGTGCCAGCAGCTCCCAGGGACAGGGCATCAATGAAAAACTGTTTTTT. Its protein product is CASSSQGQGINEKLFF. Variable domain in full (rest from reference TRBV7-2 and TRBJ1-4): GAGVSQSPSNKVTEKGKDVELRCDPISGHTALYWYRQSLGQGLEFLIYFQGNSAPDKSGLPSDRFSAERTGGSVSTLTIQRTQQEDSAVYLCASSSQGQGINEKLFFGSGTQLSVL.

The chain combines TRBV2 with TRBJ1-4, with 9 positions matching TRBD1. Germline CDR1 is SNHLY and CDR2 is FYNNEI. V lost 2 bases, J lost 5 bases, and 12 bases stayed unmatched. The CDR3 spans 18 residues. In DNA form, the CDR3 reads TGTGCCAGCAGTGAATGGGTGGACAGGGGAGGTTCAAATGAAAAACTGTTTTTT. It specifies CASSEWVDRGGSNEKLFF.

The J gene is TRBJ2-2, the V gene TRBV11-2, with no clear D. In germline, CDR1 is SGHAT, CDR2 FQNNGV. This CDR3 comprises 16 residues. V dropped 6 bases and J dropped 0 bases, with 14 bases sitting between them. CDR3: CASSPGRNTNTGELFF. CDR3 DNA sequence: TGTGCCAGCAGTCCCGGCAGAAATACGAACACCGGGGAGCTGTTTTTT.

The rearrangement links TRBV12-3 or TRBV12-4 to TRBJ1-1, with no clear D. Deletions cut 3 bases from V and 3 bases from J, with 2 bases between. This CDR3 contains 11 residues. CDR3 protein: CASSFYTEAFF. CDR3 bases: TGTGCCAGCAGTTTTTACACTGAAGCTTTCTTT.

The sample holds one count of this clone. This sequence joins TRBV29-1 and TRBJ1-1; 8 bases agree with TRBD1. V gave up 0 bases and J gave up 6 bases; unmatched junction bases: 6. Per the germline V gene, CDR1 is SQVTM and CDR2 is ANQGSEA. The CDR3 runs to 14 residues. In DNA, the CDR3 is TGCAGCGTTGAAGATCCTGGCAGGGGGCCTGAAGCTTTCTTT. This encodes CSVEDPGRGPEAFF.

Written as DNA, the CDR3 is TGTGCCAGCAGTTCTCGGACAGTGGGTGAGCAGTACGTC. Protein: CASSSRTVGEQYV. The chain is built from TRBV28 and TRBJ2-7, with a tentative D call TRBD1 (6 bases). The CDR3 contains 13 residues. Trimming removed 4 bases from V and 7 bases from J, with 14 bases in between. From germline, CDR1 is MDHEN and CDR2 SYDVKM.